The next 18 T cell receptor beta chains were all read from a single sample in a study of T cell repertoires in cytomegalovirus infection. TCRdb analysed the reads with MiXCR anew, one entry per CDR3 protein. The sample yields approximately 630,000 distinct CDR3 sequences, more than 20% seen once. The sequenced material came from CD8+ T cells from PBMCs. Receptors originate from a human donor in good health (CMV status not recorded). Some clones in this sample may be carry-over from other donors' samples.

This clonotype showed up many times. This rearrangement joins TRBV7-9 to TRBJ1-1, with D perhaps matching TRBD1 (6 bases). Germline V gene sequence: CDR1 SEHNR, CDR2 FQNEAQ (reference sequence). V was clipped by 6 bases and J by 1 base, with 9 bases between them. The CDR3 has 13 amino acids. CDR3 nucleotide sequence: TGTGCCAGCAGAGAGACAGGGAACACTGAAGCTTTCTTT. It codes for CASRETGNTEAFF.

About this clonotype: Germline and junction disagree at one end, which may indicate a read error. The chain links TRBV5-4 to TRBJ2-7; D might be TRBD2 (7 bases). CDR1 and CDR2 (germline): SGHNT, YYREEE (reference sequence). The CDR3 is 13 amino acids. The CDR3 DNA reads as TGTGCCGGCAGTCCAGGGGAGGGCTACGAGCAGTACTTC. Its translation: CAGSPGEGYEQYF.

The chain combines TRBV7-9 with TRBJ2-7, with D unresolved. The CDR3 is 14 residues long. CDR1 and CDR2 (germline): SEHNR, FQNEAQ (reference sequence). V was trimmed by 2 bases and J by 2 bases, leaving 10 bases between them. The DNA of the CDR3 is TGTGCCAGCAGCTTATTGGCGTTCCCCTACGAGCAGTACTTC. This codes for CASSLLAFPYEQYF.

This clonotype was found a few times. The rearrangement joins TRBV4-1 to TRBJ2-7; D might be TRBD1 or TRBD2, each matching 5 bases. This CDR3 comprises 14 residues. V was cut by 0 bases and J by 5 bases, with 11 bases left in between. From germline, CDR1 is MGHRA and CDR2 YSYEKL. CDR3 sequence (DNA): TGCGCCAGCAGCCAAGATTTTGGGGGTCACGAGCAGTACGTC. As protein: CASSQDFGGHEQYV.

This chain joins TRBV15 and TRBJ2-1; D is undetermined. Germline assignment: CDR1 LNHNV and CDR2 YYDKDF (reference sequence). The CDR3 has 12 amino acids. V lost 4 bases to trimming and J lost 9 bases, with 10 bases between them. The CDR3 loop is CATSIRRGEQFF. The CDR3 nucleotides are TGTGCCACCAGCATACGAAGAGGTGAGCAGTTCTTC.

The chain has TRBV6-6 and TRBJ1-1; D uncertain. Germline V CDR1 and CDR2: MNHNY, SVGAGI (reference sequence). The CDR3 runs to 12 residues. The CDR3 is CAATTIWTEAFF. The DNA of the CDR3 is TGTGCTGCAACTACCATTTGGACTGAAGCTTTCTTT.

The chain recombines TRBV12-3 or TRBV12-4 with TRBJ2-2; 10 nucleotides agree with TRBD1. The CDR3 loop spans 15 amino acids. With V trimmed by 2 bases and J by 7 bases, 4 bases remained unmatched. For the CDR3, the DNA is TGTGCCAGCAGTTTAACCCGGACAGGGGGCGGGGAGCTGTTTTTT. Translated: CASSLTRTGGGELFF.

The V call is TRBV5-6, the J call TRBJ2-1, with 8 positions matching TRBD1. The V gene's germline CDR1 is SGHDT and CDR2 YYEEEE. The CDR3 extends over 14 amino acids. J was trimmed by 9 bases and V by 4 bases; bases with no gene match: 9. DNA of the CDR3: TGTGCCAGCAGCCCGACAGGGGTGTTGGTTGAGCAGTTCTTC. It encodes CASSPTGVLVEQFF. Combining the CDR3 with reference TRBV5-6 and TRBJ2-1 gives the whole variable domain DAGVTQSPTHLIKTRGQQVTLRCSPKSGHDTVSWYQQALGQGPQFIFQYYEEEERQRGNFPDRFSGHQFPNYSSELNVNALLLGDSALYLCASSPTGVLVEQFFGPGTRLTVL.

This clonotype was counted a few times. The CDR3, as DNA: TGCAGCGCCGGACAGGGGGCCAACAATGAGCAGTTCTTC. Encoded protein: CSAGQGANNEQFF. The chain combines TRBV29-1 with TRBJ2-1; 11 bases fit TRBD1. This CDR3 has 13 residues. In germline, CDR1 is SQVTM, CDR2 ANQGSEA. The junction had 4 bases not matched to a gene; V was cut back by 7 bases and J by 5 bases.

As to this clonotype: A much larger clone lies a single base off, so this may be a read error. Written as DNA, the CDR3 is TGTGTCATCCCCGGTCAGTCGAGCTCTGGGGCCAACGTCCTGACTTTC. This gives the protein CVIPGQSSSGANVLTF. The gene calls are TRBV10-3 and TRBJ2-6, with D hard to call. Germline V gene lookup returns CDR1 ENHRY and CDR2 SYGVKD. The CDR3 runs 16 residues.

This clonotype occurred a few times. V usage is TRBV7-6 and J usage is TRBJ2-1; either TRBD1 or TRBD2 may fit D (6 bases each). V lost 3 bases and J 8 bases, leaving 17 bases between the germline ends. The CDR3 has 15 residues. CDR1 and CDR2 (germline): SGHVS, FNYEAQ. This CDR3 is CASSFLGGLEDEQFF. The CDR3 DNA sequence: TGTGCCAGCAGCTTCCTTGGGGGGCTAGAGGATGAGCAGTTCTTC.

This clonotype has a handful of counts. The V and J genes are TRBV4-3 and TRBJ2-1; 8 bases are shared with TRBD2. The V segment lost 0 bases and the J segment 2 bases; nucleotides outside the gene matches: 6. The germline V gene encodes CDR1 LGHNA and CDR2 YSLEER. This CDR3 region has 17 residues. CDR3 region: CASSQDRFSGAYNEQFF. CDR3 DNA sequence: TGCGCCAGCAGCCAAGATCGGTTTAGCGGGGCCTACAATGAGCAGTTCTTC.

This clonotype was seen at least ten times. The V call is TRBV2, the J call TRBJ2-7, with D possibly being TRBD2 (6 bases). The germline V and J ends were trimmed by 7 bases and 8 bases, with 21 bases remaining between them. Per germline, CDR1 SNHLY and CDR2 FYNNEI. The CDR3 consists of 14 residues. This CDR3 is CASNLYRESSQQYF. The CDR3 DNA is TGTGCCAGCAACTTATACCGGGAGTCGTCACAGCAGTACTTC.

The CDR3 protein is CASSLGQTLQPQHF. CDR3 nucleotides: TGTGCCAGCAGCTTGGGACAGACACTTCAGCCCCAGCATTTT. V gene TRBV5-5 combines with J gene TRBJ1-5; D perhaps matches TRBD1 (5 bases). Trimming took off 0 bases at V and 6 bases at J, with 10 bases between the two ends. CDR3 length: 14 residues. Germline V gene lookup returns CDR1 SGHKS and CDR2 YYEKEE (reference sequence). The whole variable domain, remainder taken from reference TRBV5-5 and TRBJ1-5, is DAGVTQSPTHLIKTRGQQVTLRCSPISGHKSVSWYQQVLGQGPQFIFQYYEKEERGRGNFPDRFSARQFPNYSSELNVNALLLGDSALYLCASSLGQTLQPQHFGDGTRLSIL.

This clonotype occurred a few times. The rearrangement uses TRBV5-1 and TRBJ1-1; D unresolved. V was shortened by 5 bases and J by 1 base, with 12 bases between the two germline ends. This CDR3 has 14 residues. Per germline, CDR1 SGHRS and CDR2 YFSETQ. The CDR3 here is CASRRTYPNTEAFF. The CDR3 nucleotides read TGCGCCAGCAGACGGACCTATCCGAACACTGAAGCTTTCTTT.

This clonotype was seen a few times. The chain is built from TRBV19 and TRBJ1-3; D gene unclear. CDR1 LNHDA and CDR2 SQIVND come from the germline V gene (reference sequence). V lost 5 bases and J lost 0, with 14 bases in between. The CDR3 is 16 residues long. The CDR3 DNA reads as TGTGCCAGTAGTCCAACTGGCACTTTCTCTGGAAACACCATATATTTT. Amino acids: CASSPTGTFSGNTIYF.

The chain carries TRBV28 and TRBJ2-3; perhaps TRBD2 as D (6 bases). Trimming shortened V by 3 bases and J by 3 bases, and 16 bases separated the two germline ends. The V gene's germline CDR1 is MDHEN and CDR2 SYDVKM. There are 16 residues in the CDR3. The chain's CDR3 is CASSFPLSSGTDTQYF. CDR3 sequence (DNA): TGTGCCAGCAGTTTCCCCCTCAGTAGCGGAACAGATACGCAGTATTTT.

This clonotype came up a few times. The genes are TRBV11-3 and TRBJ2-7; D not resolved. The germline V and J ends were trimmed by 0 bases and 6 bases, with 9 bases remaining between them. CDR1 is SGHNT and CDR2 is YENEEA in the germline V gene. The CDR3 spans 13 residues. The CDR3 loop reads CASSLDAFSEQYV. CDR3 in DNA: TGTGCCAGCAGCTTAGACGCTTTTAGCGAGCAGTACGTC.